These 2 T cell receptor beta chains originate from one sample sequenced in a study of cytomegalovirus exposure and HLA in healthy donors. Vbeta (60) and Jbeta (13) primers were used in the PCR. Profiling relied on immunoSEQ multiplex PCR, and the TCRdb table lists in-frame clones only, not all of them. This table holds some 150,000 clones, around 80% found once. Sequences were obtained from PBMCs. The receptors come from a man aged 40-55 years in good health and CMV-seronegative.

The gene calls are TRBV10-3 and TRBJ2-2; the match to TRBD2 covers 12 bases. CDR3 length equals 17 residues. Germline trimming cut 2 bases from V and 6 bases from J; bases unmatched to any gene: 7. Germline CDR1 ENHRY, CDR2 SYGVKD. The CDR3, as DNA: TGTGCCATCAGTGAGCCCGCTAGCGGGGGGGCAGCCGGGGAGCTGTTTTTT. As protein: CAISEPASGGAAGELFF.

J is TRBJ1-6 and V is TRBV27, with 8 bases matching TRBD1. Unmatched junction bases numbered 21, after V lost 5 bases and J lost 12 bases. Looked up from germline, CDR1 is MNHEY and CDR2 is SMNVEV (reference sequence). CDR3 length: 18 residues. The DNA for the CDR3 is TGTGCCAGCAGTCAAACCCGGACAGGGAGCTGGGGGGGAGGACCCCTCCACTTT. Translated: CASSQTRTGSWGGGPLHF.